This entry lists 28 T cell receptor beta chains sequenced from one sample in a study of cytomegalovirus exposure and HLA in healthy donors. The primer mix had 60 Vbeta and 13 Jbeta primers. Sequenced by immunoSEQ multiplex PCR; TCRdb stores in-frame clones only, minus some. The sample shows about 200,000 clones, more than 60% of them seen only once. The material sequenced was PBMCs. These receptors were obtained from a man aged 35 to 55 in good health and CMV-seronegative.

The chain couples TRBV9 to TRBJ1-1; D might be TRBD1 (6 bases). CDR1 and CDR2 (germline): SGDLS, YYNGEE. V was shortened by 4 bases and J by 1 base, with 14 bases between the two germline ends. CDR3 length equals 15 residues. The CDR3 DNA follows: TGTGCCAGCAGCACCGGACAGTTGACGAACACTGAAGCTTTCTTT. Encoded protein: CASSTGQLTNTEAFF.

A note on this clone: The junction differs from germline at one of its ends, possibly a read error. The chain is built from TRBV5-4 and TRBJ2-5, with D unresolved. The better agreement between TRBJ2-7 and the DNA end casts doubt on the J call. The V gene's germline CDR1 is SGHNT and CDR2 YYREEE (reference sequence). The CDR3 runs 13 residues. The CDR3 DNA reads TGTGCCAGCAGCAGCCGGAGCTCCCACGAGCAGTACTTC. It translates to CASSSRSSHEQYF.

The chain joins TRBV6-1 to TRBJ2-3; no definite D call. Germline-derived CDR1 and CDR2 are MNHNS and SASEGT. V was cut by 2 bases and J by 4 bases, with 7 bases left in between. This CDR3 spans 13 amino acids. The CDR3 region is CASSEWASDTQYF. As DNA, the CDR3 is TGTGCCAGCAGTGAATGGGCCTCAGATACGCAGTATTTT.

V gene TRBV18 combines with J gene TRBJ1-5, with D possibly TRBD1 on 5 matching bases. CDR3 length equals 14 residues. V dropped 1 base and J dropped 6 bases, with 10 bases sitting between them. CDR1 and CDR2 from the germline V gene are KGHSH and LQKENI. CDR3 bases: TGTGCCAGCTCACCACAGGGGTATTTTCAGCCCCAGCATTTT. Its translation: CASSPQGYFQPQHF.

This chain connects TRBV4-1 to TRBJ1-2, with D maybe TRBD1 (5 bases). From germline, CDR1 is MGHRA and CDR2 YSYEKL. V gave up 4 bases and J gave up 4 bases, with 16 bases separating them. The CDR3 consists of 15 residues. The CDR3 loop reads CASSPGAPGGYGYTF. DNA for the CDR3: TGCGCCAGCAGCCCCGGGGCACCGGGAGGCTATGGCTACACCTTC.

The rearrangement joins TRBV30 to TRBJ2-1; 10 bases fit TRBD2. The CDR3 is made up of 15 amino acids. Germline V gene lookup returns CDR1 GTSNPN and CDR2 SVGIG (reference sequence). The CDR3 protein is CAGKGLAGVGNEQFF. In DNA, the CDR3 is TGTGCGGGAAAAGGTCTAGCGGGAGTAGGTAATGAGCAGTTCTTC.

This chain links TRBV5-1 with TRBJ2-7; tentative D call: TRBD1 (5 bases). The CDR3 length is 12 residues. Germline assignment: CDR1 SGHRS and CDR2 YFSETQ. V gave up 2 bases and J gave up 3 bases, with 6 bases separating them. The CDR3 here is CASSFDSYEQYF. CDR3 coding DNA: TGCGCCAGCAGCTTTGACAGCTACGAGCAGTACTTC. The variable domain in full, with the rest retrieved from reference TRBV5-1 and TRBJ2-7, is KAGVTQTPRYLIKTRGQQVTLSCSPISGHRSVSWYQQTPGQGLQFLFEYFSETQRNKGNFPGRFSGRQFSNSRSEMNVSTLELGDSALYLCASSFDSYEQYFGPGTRLTVT.

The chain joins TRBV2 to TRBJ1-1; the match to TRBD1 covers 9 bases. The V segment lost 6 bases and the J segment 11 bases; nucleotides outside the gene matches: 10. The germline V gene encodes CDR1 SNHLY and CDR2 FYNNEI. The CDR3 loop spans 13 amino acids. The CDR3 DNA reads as TGTGCCAGCAGGCCGGTGGAACAGGGGGCGGCTTTCTTT. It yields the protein CASRPVEQGAAFF.

Here the CDR3 DNA reads TGTGCCAGCAGCCGACAGTTTGGTGGTGCCGGAGAGACCCAGTACTTC. Amino acids: CASSRQFGGAGETQYF. The chain carries TRBV11-2 and TRBJ2-5; tentatively, D is TRBD1 (5 bases). The CDR3 has 16 residues. Per germline, CDR1 SGHAT and CDR2 FQNNGV. V lost 5 bases and J lost 4, with 20 bases in between. Supplemented by reference TRBV11-2 and TRBJ2-5, the full variable domain reads EAGVAQSPRYKIIEKRQSVAFWCNPISGHATLYWYQQILGQGPKLLIQFQNNGVVDDSQLPKDRFSAERLKGVDSTLKIQPAKLEDSAVYLCASSRQFGGAGETQYFGPGTRLLVL.

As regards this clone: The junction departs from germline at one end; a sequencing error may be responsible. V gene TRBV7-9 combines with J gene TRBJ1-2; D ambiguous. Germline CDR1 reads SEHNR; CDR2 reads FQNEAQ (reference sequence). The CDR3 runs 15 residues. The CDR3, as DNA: TGTTCCAGCAGCCCCAATATCGGGTCGGGCTATGGCTACACCTTC. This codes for CSSSPNIGSGYGYTF.

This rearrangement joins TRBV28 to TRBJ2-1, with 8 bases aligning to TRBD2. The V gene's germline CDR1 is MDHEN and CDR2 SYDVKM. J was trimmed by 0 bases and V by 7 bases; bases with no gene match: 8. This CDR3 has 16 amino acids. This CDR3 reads CASMGSGAISYNEQFF. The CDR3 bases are TGTGCCAGCATGGGTAGCGGGGCCATCTCCTACAATGAGCAGTTCTTC.

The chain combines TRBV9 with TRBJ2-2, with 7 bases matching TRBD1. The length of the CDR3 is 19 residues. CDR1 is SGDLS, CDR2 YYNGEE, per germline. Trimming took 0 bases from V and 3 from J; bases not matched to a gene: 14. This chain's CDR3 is CASSVGPPRQGVDTGELFF. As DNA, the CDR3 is TGTGCCAGCAGCGTAGGTCCCCCGCGACAGGGTGTTGACACCGGGGAGCTGTTTTTT.

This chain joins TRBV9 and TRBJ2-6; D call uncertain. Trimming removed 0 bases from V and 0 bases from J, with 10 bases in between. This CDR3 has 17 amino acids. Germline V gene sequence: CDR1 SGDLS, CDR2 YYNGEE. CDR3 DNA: TGTGCCAGCAGCGTAGATCCGGTCCCCTCTGGGGCCAACGTCCTGACTTTC. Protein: CASSVDPVPSGANVLTF. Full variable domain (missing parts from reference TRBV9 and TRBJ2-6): DSGVTQTPKHLITATGQRVTLRCSPRSGDLSVYWYQQSLDQGLQFLIQYYNGEERAKGNILERFSAQQFPDLHSELNLSSLELGDSALYFCASSVDPVPSGANVLTFGAGSRLTVL.

Here the CDR3 reads CASETGWAYNTEAFF. The DNA of the CDR3 is TGTGCCAGCGAGACAGGGTGGGCCTATAACACTGAAGCTTTCTTT. V is TRBV6-1 and J is TRBJ1-1; 7 bases line up with TRBD1. V was pared by 8 bases and J by 2 bases, with 11 bases of the junction left unmatched. This CDR3 has 15 residues. Germline V gene data show CDR1 as MNHNS and CDR2 as SASEGT.

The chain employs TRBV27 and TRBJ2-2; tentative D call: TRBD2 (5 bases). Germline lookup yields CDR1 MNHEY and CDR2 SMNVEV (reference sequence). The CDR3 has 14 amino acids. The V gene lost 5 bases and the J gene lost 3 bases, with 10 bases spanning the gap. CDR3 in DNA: TGTGCCAGCAGTCAGGAGCGGTACACCGGGGAGCTGTTTTTT. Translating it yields CASSQERYTGELFF.

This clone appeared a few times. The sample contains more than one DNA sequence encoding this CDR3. DNA for the CDR3: TGCGCCAGCAGCCAAGAATCGGGCAGGGGAACTGAAGCTTTCTTT. Residues: CASSQESGRGTEAFF. The chain carries TRBV4-3 and TRBJ1-1; the D gene is possibly TRBD1 (6 bases). Trimming removed 0 bases from V and 5 bases from J, with 13 bases in between. Germline V gene data show CDR1 as LGHNA and CDR2 as YSLEER. This CDR3 spans 15 amino acids.

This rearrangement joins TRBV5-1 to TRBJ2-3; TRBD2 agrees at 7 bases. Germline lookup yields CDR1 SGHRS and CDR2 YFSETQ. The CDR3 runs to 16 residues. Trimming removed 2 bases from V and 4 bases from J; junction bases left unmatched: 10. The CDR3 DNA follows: TGCGCCAGCAGCTTCGACGTGGGAGGGTTCTCAGATACGCAGTATTTT. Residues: CASSFDVGGFSDTQYF. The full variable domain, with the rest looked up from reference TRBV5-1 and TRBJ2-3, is KAGVTQTPRYLIKTRGQQVTLSCSPISGHRSVSWYQQTPGQGLQFLFEYFSETQRNKGNFPGRFSGRQFSNSRSEMNVSTLELGDSALYLCASSFDVGGFSDTQYFGPGTRLTVL.

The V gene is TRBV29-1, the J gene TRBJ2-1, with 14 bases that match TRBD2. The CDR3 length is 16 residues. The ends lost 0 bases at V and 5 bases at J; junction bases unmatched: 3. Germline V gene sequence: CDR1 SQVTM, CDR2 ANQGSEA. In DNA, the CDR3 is TGCAGCGTTGAAGAAGGGGGACTAGCGGGAGACAATGAGCAGTTCTTC. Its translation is CSVEEGGLAGDNEQFF.

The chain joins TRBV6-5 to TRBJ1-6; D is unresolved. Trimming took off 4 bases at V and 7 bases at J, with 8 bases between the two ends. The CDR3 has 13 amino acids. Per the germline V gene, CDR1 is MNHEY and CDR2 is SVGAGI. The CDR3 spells CASSLEVNSPLHF. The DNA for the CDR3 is TGTGCCAGCAGTTTAGAGGTGAATTCACCCCTCCACTTT.

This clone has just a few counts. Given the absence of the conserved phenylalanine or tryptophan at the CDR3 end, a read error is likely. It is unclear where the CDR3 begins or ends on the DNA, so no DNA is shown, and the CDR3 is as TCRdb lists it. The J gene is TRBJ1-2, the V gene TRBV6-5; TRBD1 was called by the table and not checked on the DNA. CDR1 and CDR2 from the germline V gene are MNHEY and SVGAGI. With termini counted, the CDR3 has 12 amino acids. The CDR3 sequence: CASSSPGQGAAL.

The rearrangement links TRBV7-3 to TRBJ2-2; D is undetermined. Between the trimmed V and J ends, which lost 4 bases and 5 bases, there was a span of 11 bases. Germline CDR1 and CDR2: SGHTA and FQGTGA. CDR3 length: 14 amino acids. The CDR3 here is CASSSLGETGELFF. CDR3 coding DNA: TGTGCCAGCAGCTCACTTGGAGAGACCGGGGAGCTGTTTTTT.

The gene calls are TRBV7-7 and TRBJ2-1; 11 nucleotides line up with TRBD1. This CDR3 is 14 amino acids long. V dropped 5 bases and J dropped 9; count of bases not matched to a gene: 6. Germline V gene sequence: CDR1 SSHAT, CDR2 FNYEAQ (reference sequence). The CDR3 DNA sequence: TGTGCCAGCAGCCCCTCCGGGACAGGGGGTGAGCAGTTCTTC. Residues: CASSPSGTGGEQFF.

As DNA, the CDR3 is TGTGCCAGCAGCGTACAAGAGACCCAGTACTTC. The encoded protein is CASSVQETQYF. The V call is TRBV5-4, the J call TRBJ2-5; no clear D. The CDR3 is 11 amino acids. V was trimmed by 4 bases and J by 2 bases, leaving 3 bases between them. Germline V gives CDR1 SGHNT, CDR2 YYREEE (reference sequence).

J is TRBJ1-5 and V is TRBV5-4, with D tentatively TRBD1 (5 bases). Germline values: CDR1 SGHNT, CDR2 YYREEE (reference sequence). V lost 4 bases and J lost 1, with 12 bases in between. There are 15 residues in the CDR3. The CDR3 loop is CASSLTGDSNQPQHF. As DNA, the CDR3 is TGTGCCAGCAGCCTTACGGGGGACAGCAATCAGCCCCAGCATTTT.

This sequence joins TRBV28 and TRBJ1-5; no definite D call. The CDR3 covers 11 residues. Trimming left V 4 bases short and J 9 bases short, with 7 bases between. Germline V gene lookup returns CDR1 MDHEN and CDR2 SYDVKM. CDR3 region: CASSSQWPQHF. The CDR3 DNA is TGTGCCAGCAGTTCCCAATGGCCCCAGCATTTT.

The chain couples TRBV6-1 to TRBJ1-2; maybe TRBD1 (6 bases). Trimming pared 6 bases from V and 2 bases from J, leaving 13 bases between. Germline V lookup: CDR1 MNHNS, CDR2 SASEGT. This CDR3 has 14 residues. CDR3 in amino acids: CASRIVQGNYGYTF. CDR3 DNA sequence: TGTGCCAGCAGGATAGTACAGGGCAACTATGGCTACACCTTC.

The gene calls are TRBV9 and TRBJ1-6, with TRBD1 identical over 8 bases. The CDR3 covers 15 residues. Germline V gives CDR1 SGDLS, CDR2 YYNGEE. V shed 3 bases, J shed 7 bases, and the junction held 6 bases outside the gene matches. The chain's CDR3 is CASSDGQGLNSPLHF. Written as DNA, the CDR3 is TGTGCCAGCAGCGACGGACAGGGCTTGAATTCACCCCTCCACTTT.

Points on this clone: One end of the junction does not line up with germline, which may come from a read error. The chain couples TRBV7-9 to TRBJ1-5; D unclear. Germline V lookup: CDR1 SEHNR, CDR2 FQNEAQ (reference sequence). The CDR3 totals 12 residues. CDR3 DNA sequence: TGTTCCAGCACGCAGGAGGCCCAGCCCCAGCATTTT. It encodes CSSTQEAQPQHF.